The TCR beta chain under discussion was sequenced for a study of blood T cell repertoires in COVID-19. Study background: PBMCs, B-cell-depleted T cells, or T cells were the source of the cDNA or gDNA that made up the material.

CDR3 length: 15 amino acids. Germline loops: CDR1 MNHEY, CDR2 SVGAGI. V shed 6 bases, J shed 5 bases, and the junction held 9 bases outside the gene matches. In the original processing: How many nucleated cells were present was estimated from reference gene primer amplification. Here immunoSEQ multiplex PCR was the method, and the copy in TCRdb shows in-frame clones only, minus some. V, J and clone size are those of that table, while D and trimming were read from the DNA. The sample holds 100,000 or so clones, around 84% seen once. J is TRBJ2-2 and V is TRBV6-5; 7 bases align to TRBD1. The TCR comes from a woman of 80 years or more with acute or convalescent COVID-19. Source material: peripheral blood. CDR3 protein: CASRRQGGGTGELFF. In nucleotides, the CDR3 is TGTGCCAGCAGACGACAGGGCGGTGGGACCGGGGAGCTGTTTTTT.